Below, 23 T cell receptor beta chains from the same sample are listed, as sequenced in a study of T cell changes during pregnancy in multiple sclerosis. Data came from immunoSEQ multiplex PCR; TCRdb stores just in-frame clones and leaves some out. The data contain tens of thousands of clones, roughly nine tenths of them singletons. This specimen consisted of peripheral blood, obtained after pregnancy. The receptors come from a female donor in good health, enrolled as a control in a pregnancy study.

This clone was detected a few times. The chain recombines TRBV6-5 with TRBJ2-5; the match to TRBD1 covers 7 bases. V was pared by 6 bases and J by 5 bases, with 6 bases of the junction left unmatched. Germline lookup yields CDR1 MNHEY and CDR2 SVGAGI. CDR3 length: 13 amino acids. The CDR3 DNA sequence: TGTGCCAGCAGCGGACAGGTGGAGGAGACCCAGTACTTC. This encodes CASSGQVEETQYF.

This rearrangement joins TRBV6-6 to TRBJ1-5; possibly TRBD1 for D (5 bases). The CDR3 spans 14 residues. V was cut by 6 bases and J by 1 base, with 10 bases left in between. CDR1 is MNHNY, CDR2 SVGAGI, per germline (reference sequence). The CDR3: CASSFGHSNQPQHF. The CDR3 DNA sequence: TGTGCCAGCAGCTTCGGACACAGCAATCAGCCCCAGCATTTT.

The rearrangement links TRBV9 to TRBJ1-1; 8 bases match TRBD1. Trimming at V came to 4 bases and at J to 4 bases, leaving 6 bases not matched to a gene. The germline CDR1 and CDR2 sequences are SGDLS and YYNGEE. The CDR3 runs 14 residues. The DNA for the CDR3 is TGTGCCAGCAGCAGACAGGGGAAAGGCACTGAAGCTTTCTTT. It is translated as CASSRQGKGTEAFF.

This sequence joins TRBV6-5 and TRBJ1-5; D gene uncertain. CDR3 length: 13 residues. Between the trimmed V and J ends, which lost 2 bases and 6 bases, there was a span of 8 bases. Germline CDR1 and CDR2: MNHEY and SVGAGI. The CDR3 is CASSYRVGQPQHF. The CDR3 nucleotides are TGTGCCAGCAGTTACCGGGTCGGTCAGCCCCAGCATTTT.

The rearrangement uses TRBV6-5 and TRBJ2-2; 9 nucleotides agree with TRBD2. The germline CDR1 and CDR2 sequences are MNHEY and SVGAGI. J was trimmed by 1 base and V by 6 bases; bases with no gene match: 3. This CDR3 is 15 amino acids long. CDR3 nucleotide sequence: TGTGCCAGCAGAGGACTAGCGCTGAACACCGGGGAGCTGTTTTTT. Translating gives CASRGLALNTGELFF.

The chain has TRBV7-2 and TRBJ1-2, with D uncertain. Looked up from germline, CDR1 is SGHTA and CDR2 is FQGNSA. Trimming pared 5 bases from V and 4 bases from J, leaving 8 bases between. The CDR3 runs to 12 residues. CDR3 sequence reads: CASSPGTYGYTF. The DNA for the CDR3 is TGTGCCAGCAGCCCGGGAACCTATGGCTACACCTTC.

Only one count was recorded for this clone. The V call is TRBV5-4, the J call TRBJ2-2; 9 bases match TRBD2. Germline loops: CDR1 SGHNT, CDR2 YYREEE (reference sequence). The J segment lost 6 bases and the V segment lost 2 bases, leaving 5 bases of the junction unmatched. CDR3 length: 15 amino acids. CDR3 protein: CASSFWLAGPGELFF. CDR3 nucleotides: TGTGCCAGCAGCTTTTGGCTAGCGGGACCCGGGGAGCTGTTTTTT.

V and J are TRBV9 and TRBJ1-2; the match to TRBD1 covers 8 bases. Germline CDR1 and CDR2: SGDLS and YYNGEE. Trimming took 3 bases from V and 5 from J; bases not matched to a gene: 12. The CDR3 has 16 residues. The CDR3 protein is CASSGTGTGALYGYTF. The CDR3 region has the DNA TGTGCCAGCAGCGGTACCGGGACAGGAGCTTTGTATGGCTACACCTTC.

The genes are TRBV27 and TRBJ2-2; TRBD2 aligns across 9 bases. Germline loops: CDR1 MNHEY, CDR2 SMNVEV (reference sequence). This CDR3 comprises 17 residues. V shed 3 bases, J shed 0 bases, and the junction held 5 bases outside the gene matches. CDR3 protein: CASSFQGGRANTGELFF. CDR3 DNA: TGTGCCAGCAGTTTCCAAGGCGGGAGGGCGAACACCGGGGAGCTGTTTTTT.

As DNA, the CDR3 is TGTGCCAGTAGTTATCGGGGCGGGGAGCTGTTTTTT. Protein sequence: CASSYRGGELFF. The rearrangement joins TRBV19 to TRBJ2-2; a weak D match, TRBD2 (5 bases). Germline V gives CDR1 LNHDA, CDR2 SQIVND (reference sequence). The CDR3 is 12 residues long. Trimming took off 5 bases at V and 7 bases at J, with 8 bases between the two ends.

The J gene is TRBJ1-2, the V gene TRBV18; 7 positions agree with TRBD1. The CDR3 has 14 amino acids. The germline gives CDR1 KGHSH, CDR2 LQKENI. Unmatched junction bases numbered 5, after V lost 1 base and J lost 6 bases. The CDR3 region is CASSPRDRANGYTF. The CDR3, as DNA: TGTGCCAGCTCACCACGAGACAGGGCAAATGGCTACACCTTC.

The rearrangement links TRBV7-2 to TRBJ1-2; D is undetermined. Germline CDR1 is SGHTA and CDR2 is FQGNSA. The CDR3 is made up of 14 amino acids. V lost 1 base and J 8 bases, leaving 14 bases between the germline ends. CDR3 sequence: CASSLVVSSLGYTF. CDR3 in DNA: TGTGCCAGCAGCTTAGTGGTCAGTTCTTTAGGCTACACCTTC.

This clone has only one observation. The chain recombines TRBV7-9 with TRBJ2-7; 7 positions agree with TRBD2. The CDR3 contains 14 residues. The ends lost 3 bases at V and 6 bases at J; junction bases unmatched: 8. Germline lookup yields CDR1 SEHNR and CDR2 FQNEAQ (reference sequence). The CDR3 DNA is TGTGCCAGCAGCTTTTGGGCCAGGGAGGGCGAGCAGTACTTC. Its protein is CASSFWAREGEQYF. The full variable domain, with the rest looked up from reference TRBV7-9 and TRBJ2-7, is DTGVSQNPRHKITKRGQNVTFRCDPISEHNRLYWYRQTLGQGPEFLTYFQNEAQLEKSRLLSDRFSAERPKGSFSTLEIQRTEQGDSAMYLCASSFWAREGEQYFGPGTRLTVT.

This chain uses TRBV5-4 with TRBJ1-1; D call uncertain. The length of the CDR3 is 15 residues. Trimming stripped 1 base from V and 0 bases from J, with 10 bases between. Per the germline V gene, CDR1 is SGHNT and CDR2 is YYREEE (reference sequence). The CDR3 sequence: CASSLRSVMNTEAFF. The CDR3, as DNA: TGTGCCAGCAGCTTGCGGTCTGTCATGAACACTGAAGCTTTCTTT.

The chain carries TRBV7-2 and TRBJ1-2; D is unclear. Germline CDR1 and CDR2: SGHTA and FQGNSA. CDR3 length: 13 amino acids. The V and J ends lost 2 bases and 3 bases respectively, with 7 bases between them. The CDR3 protein is CASSLSEDYGYTF. The CDR3 DNA reads TGTGCCAGCAGCTTATCAGAAGACTATGGCTACACCTTC.

The V gene is TRBV10-1, the J gene TRBJ2-1; 7 positions match TRBD2. CDR1 is WNHNN, CDR2 SYGVQD, per germline (reference sequence). This CDR3 spans 15 amino acids. J was trimmed by 9 bases and V by 3 bases; bases with no gene match: 11. CDR3 region: CASSERVSGLAEQFF. The CDR3 nucleotides are TGCGCCAGCAGTGAACGCGTTAGCGGGTTAGCTGAGCAGTTCTTC.

The CDR3 spells CASSHNLAQGGNYGYTF. The CDR3, as DNA: TGCGCCAGCAGCCACAATTTGGCCCAGGGCGGAAACTATGGCTACACCTTC. The rearrangement joins TRBV4-3 to TRBJ1-2; tentatively, D is TRBD1 (5 bases). V lost 3 bases, J lost 2 bases, and 19 bases lay in between. Germline loops: CDR1 LGHNA, CDR2 YSLEER. This CDR3 region has 17 residues.

In regard to this clone: At one of its ends the junction is not consistent with the germline gene, which may arise from a read error. The rearrangement uses TRBV30 and TRBJ2-2, with TRBD2 identical over 13 bases. CDR1 is GTSNPN, CDR2 SVGIG, per germline (reference sequence). This CDR3 spans 18 amino acids. CDR3: CAWSRPSTSGRTGGKLFF. The CDR3 nucleotides read TGTGCCTGGAGCCGCCCCTCGACTAGCGGGAGGACGGGCGGGAAGCTGTTTTTT.

The rearrangement uses TRBV5-5 and TRBJ2-4, with 9 bases lining up with TRBD1. CDR1 is SGHKS and CDR2 is YYEKEE in the germline V gene (reference sequence). The CDR3 is 15 residues long. V was pared by 2 bases and J by 5 bases, with 5 bases of the junction left unmatched. CDR3 region: CASSLMTGGENIQYF. CDR3 DNA: TGTGCCAGCAGCTTAATGACAGGGGGGGAAAACATTCAGTACTTC.

The V gene is TRBV5-6, the J gene TRBJ2-2, with no clear D. Trimming pared 2 bases from V and 1 base from J, leaving 6 bases between. The germline CDR1 and CDR2 sequences are SGHDT and YYEEEE. This CDR3 is 14 amino acids long. The CDR3 loop reads CASSFGRNTGELFF. The CDR3 DNA reads TGTGCCAGCAGCTTTGGCAGGAACACCGGGGAGCTGTTTTTT.

The V call is TRBV9, the J call TRBJ2-5, with D possibly matching TRBD2 (7 bases). Germline CDR1 and CDR2: SGDLS and YYNGEE. The V end was cut by 4 bases, the J end by 1 base, with 17 bases between. The CDR3 is 16 residues long. The CDR3 is CASSLGGGATQETQYF. CDR3 nucleotides: TGTGCCAGCAGCTTAGGGGGGGGAGCTACCCAAGAGACCCAGTACTTC.

The chain employs TRBV7-9 and TRBJ1-3; 7 bases agree with TRBD1. This CDR3 spans 14 amino acids. With V trimmed by 4 bases and J by 2 bases, 2 bases remained unmatched. Germline V gives CDR1 SEHNR, CDR2 FQNEAQ (reference sequence). In nucleotides, the CDR3 is TGTGCCAGCAGCTCAGGGACAGCTGGAAACACCATATATTTT. This translates into CASSSGTAGNTIYF.

The genes are TRBV9 and TRBJ2-1; 9 nucleotides line up with TRBD2. The germline gives CDR1 SGDLS, CDR2 YYNGEE. The CDR3 is 14 amino acids. J was trimmed by 12 bases and V by 2 bases; bases with no gene match: 9. The CDR3 sequence: CASSVGLAGWGQFF. The CDR3 bases are TGTGCCAGCAGCGTCGGTCTAGCGGGATGGGGGCAGTTCTTC. The full variable domain, with the rest looked up from reference TRBV9 and TRBJ2-1, is DSGVTQTPKHLITATGQRVTLRCSPRSGDLSVYWYQQSLDQGLQFLIQYYNGEERAKGNILERFSAQQFPDLHSELNLSSLELGDSALYFCASSVGLAGWGQFFGPGTRLTVL.